This TCR beta chain came from a study of blood T cell repertoires in COVID-19. Study details: The United States, Italy and Spain provided the acute and convalescent COVID-19 samples.

One Seattle source followed patients from active infection through their disease course. Between the trimmed V and J ends, which lost 1 base and 7 bases, there was a span of 14 bases. The CDR3 runs 16 residues. Germline CDR1 reads LGHDT; CDR2 reads YNNKEL (reference sequence). In the original processing: How many nucleated cells were present was estimated from reference gene primer amplification. Libraries were prepared by immunoSEQ multiplex PCR; TCRdb keeps only in-frame clonotypes and omits some of them. V and J calls plus clone size are reproduced from that table; the DNA served to infer D and trimming. The table has 300,000 to 350,000 clones, approximately 90% seen once; the top ten hold around 8.9%.

The J gene is TRBJ1-6, the V gene TRBV3-1 (or the pseudogene TRBV3-2); possibly TRBD1 for D (6 bases). The sequence derives from a man younger than 40 with COVID-19, enrolled during active disease. Sequenced sample: peripheral blood. As DNA, the CDR3 is TGTGCCAGCAGCCAAGCGTATGGACAGACCAATTCACCCCTCCACTTT. Amino acids: CASSQAYGQTNSPLHF.